The 24 T cell receptor beta chains given below trace back to one sample, sequenced in a study of STAT5B mutations in CD4+ large granular lymphocyte leukemia (dated by TCRdb to the early 2020s). The library came from the immunoSEQ multiplex PCR assay. Drawn from immuneACCESS, this table holds only the in-frame rearrangements with V and J called that TCRdb kept. Clones are partly lost; checked studies trace under half to an unresolved V gene and leave the rest unexplained. The sample has 4,500 to 5,500 clones on record, approximately 86% of them singletons. Roughly 77% of the sample is in the top ten clones. Sequencing input: PBMCs. The source is a man aged 35 to 55 with CD4+ T-cell large granular lymphocyte leukemia.

A few counts support this clone. This chain joins TRBV5-6 and TRBJ2-7, with D tentatively TRBD1 (5 bases). There are 17 residues in the CDR3. CDR1 and CDR2 (germline): SGHDT, YYEEEE. Trimming stripped 0 bases from V and 3 bases from J, with 19 bases between. The CDR3 is CASSLGAGWVYDYEQYF. CDR3 DNA: TGTGCCAGCAGCTTGGGAGCAGGGTGGGTTTATGACTACGAGCAGTACTTC.

J is TRBJ2-3 and V is TRBV5-1; 10 bases agree with TRBD2. Per germline, CDR1 SGHRS and CDR2 YFSETQ. The trim removed 5 bases at V and 4 bases at J, leaving 10 bases unmatched. The CDR3 is 16 amino acids. The CDR3 DNA reads as TGCGCCAGCAGTATCGAAGCGGGAGGGCCACCAGATACGCAGTATTTT. Translating it yields CASSIEAGGPPDTQYF.

Points on this clone: Other DNA sequences in this specimen translate into the identical CDR3. This chain joins TRBV6-5 and TRBJ1-6, with TRBD1 matching 7 bases. Germline trimming cut 5 bases from V and 9 bases from J; bases unmatched to any gene: 7. Germline assignment: CDR1 MNHEY and CDR2 SVGAGI. The CDR3 contains 14 residues. In DNA form, the CDR3 reads TGTGCCAGCAGTAGCGACAGGGTGGGTTCACCCCTCCACTTT. Protein product: CASSSDRVGSPLHF.

This clone was seen once. The gene calls are TRBV30 and TRBJ2-2; D ambiguous. CDR3 size: 12 residues. Germline V gene data show CDR1 as GTSNPN and CDR2 as SVGIG (reference sequence). This chain's CDR3 is CAESANTGELFF. For the CDR3, the DNA is TGTGCGGAGAGTGCGAACACCGGGGAGCTGTTTTTT.

V gene TRBV5-1 combines with J gene TRBJ2-7; D unclear. V was trimmed by 2 bases and J by 5 bases, leaving 8 bases between them. Germline V gene lookup returns CDR1 SGHRS and CDR2 YFSETQ. CDR3 length: 12 amino acids. The CDR3 sequence: CASSFPGDEQYF. The CDR3 DNA is TGCGCCAGCAGCTTCCCGGGTGACGAGCAGTACTTC. Filled out from reference TRBV5-1 and TRBJ2-7, the complete variable domain reads KAGVTQTPRYLIKTRGQQVTLSCSPISGHRSVSWYQQTPGQGLQFLFEYFSETQRNKGNFPGRFSGRQFSNSRSEMNVSTLELGDSALYLCASSFPGDEQYFGPGTRLTVT.

The V gene is TRBV28, the J gene TRBJ2-2, with a tentative D call TRBD1 (6 bases). The V end lost 4 bases, the J end lost 3 bases, and 6 bases lay between the germline ends. The CDR3 totals 13 residues. Germline V gene data show CDR1 as MDHEN and CDR2 as SYDVKM. DNA of the CDR3: TGTGCCAGCAGTTGGACAGACACCGGGGAGCTGTTTTTT. Its protein product is CASSWTDTGELFF.

This clone was recorded once. DNA of the CDR3: TGTGCCATCGCCGCGGTGACAGGGGGATTAGCCAAAAACATTCAGTACTTC. Residues: CAIAAVTGGLAKNIQYF. This chain links TRBV10-3 with TRBJ2-4; 9 bases agree with TRBD1. V shed 8 bases, J shed 0 bases, and the junction held 11 bases outside the gene matches. This CDR3 has 17 residues. Looked up from germline, CDR1 is ENHRY and CDR2 is SYGVKD.

The chain combines TRBV19 with TRBJ2-2; D unresolved. Trimming removed 9 bases at V and 2 bases at J, with 10 bases between. Germline loops: CDR1 LNHDA, CDR2 SQIVND (reference sequence). CDR3 length: 13 amino acids. CDR3 amino acids: CASLEPNTGELFF. The CDR3 nucleotides read TGTGCCAGCCTAGAACCAAACACCGGGGAGCTGTTTTTT.

In nucleotides, the CDR3 is TGTGCCATCAGTCTCGGGGGACAGGGGTACTACGAGCAGTACTTC. Protein: CAISLGGQGYYEQYF. The chain joins TRBV10-3 to TRBJ2-7, with 10 positions matching TRBD1. Germline V gene sequence: CDR1 ENHRY, CDR2 SYGVKD. V trimming: 5 bases; J trimming: 3 bases; junction bases outside the gene matches: 7. The CDR3 consists of 15 residues.

This chain uses TRBV7-6 with TRBJ2-5, with unresolved D. The germline V and J ends were trimmed by 4 bases and 4 bases, with 7 bases remaining between them. CDR1 SGHVS and CDR2 FNYEAQ come from the germline V gene. This CDR3 spans 12 amino acids. The CDR3 DNA follows: TGTGCCAGCAGCTCCTCAAGAGAGACCCAGTACTTC. Translated, it gives CASSSSRETQYF.

This clone was observed once. The genes are TRBV25-1 and TRBJ2-7; TRBD1 agrees at 8 bases. V lost 8 bases to trimming and J lost 3 bases; unmatched junction nucleotides: 6. Germline V gene data show CDR1 as MGHDK and CDR2 as SYGVNS. The length of the CDR3 is 13 residues. CDR3 nucleotides: TGTGCCAGCGGGACAGGAGGCAGCTACGAGCAGTACTTC. It specifies CASGTGGSYEQYF.

This chain joins TRBV25-1 and TRBJ2-3; D is ambiguous. Trimming left V 3 bases short and J 2 bases short, with 15 bases between. The germline gives CDR1 MGHDK, CDR2 SYGVNS. This CDR3 is 16 amino acids long. The CDR3 DNA reads TGTGCCAGCAGTGACCTGGGCCACGGAGTCACAGATACGCAGTATTTT. Translated: CASSDLGHGVTDTQYF.

In DNA form, the CDR3 reads TGTGCCAGCAGCCCTGGGACTACCTCGGGTGAGCAGTACTTC. Translating gives CASSPGTTSGEQYF. The genes are TRBV11-3 and TRBJ2-7, with 7 nucleotides matching TRBD2. The CDR3 length is 14 residues. CDR1 SGHNT and CDR2 YENEEA come from the germline V gene. The ends lost 5 bases at V and 7 bases at J; junction bases unmatched: 11.

The chain recombines TRBV13 with TRBJ2-3; possible D gene TRBD2, 5 bases. V lost 5 bases to trimming and J lost 5 bases, with 11 bases between them. Germline V CDR1 and CDR2: PRHDT, FYEKMQ (reference sequence). The CDR3 has 13 amino acids. CDR3 in DNA: TGTGCCAGCAGCGCACGGGGAGTAGATACGCAGTATTTT. Translation gives CASSARGVDTQYF.

The chain recombines TRBV14 with TRBJ1-2, with D perhaps TRBD1 (6 bases). Trimming cost V 4 bases and J 4 bases, with 16 bases left between them. Germline V lookup: CDR1 SGHDN, CDR2 FVKESK. The CDR3 length is 15 residues. This CDR3 reads CASSLRQDSVYGYTF. The CDR3 region has the DNA TGTGCCAGCAGCCTTCGACAGGATTCGGTCTATGGCTACACCTTC.

This clone was detected only a few times. The J gene is TRBJ1-4, the V gene TRBV11-2; no firm D call. Germline CDR1 is SGHAT and CDR2 is FQNNGV. The CDR3 has 13 residues. The germline V and J ends were trimmed by 6 bases and 6 bases, with 11 bases remaining between them. CDR3 nucleotides: TGTGCCAGCAGTTTTTTGGAGGATGAAAAACTGTTTTTT. This gives the protein CASSFLEDEKLFF.

The chain combines TRBV29-1 with TRBJ2-1; D gene uncertain. Germline CDR1 is SQVTM and CDR2 is ANQGSEA. The CDR3 covers 12 residues. V gave up 0 bases and J gave up 6 bases, with 6 bases separating them. CDR3 sequence: CSVEDSVNEQFF. The CDR3 DNA reads as TGCAGCGTTGAAGATTCTGTCAATGAGCAGTTCTTC.

This sequence joins TRBV5-4 and TRBJ1-2; 7 nucleotides line up with TRBD1. Germline V lookup: CDR1 SGHNT, CDR2 YYREEE (reference sequence). The CDR3 is 13 residues long. The trim removed 5 bases at V and 2 bases at J, leaving 3 bases unmatched. The CDR3 sequence is CASSPGQNYGYTF. Written as DNA, the CDR3 is TGTGCCAGCAGTCCGGGACAGAACTATGGCTACACCTTC.

The genes are TRBV30 and TRBJ2-7, with TRBD2 matching over 8 bases. J gave up 3 bases and V 2 bases, and 15 bases lay outside the gene matches. This CDR3 is built from 17 residues. Germline CDR1 GTSNPN, CDR2 SVGIG (reference sequence). The DNA for the CDR3 is TGTGCCTGGAGTCCTCTCGCGGGAGGTAGCAGTATCTACGAGCAGTACTTC. This encodes CAWSPLAGGSSIYEQYF. The whole variable domain, remainder taken from reference TRBV30 and TRBJ2-7, is SQTIHQWPATLVQPVGSPLSLECTVEGTSNPNLYWYRQAAGRGLQLLFYSVGIGQISSEVPQNLSASRPQDRQFILSSKKLLLSDSGFYLCAWSPLAGGSSIYEQYFGPGTRLTVT.

The V and J genes are TRBV7-9 and TRBJ2-3, with D tentatively TRBD2 (6 bases). CDR3 length: 13 residues. Trimming took off 6 bases at V and 4 bases at J, with 11 bases between the two ends. The germline gives CDR1 SEHNR, CDR2 FQNEAQ (reference sequence). The CDR3 region has the DNA TGTGCCAGCAGGCCGGGGGTTTCAGATACGCAGTATTTT. This sequence encodes CASRPGVSDTQYF.

This clone was found once. This chain uses TRBV10-3 with TRBJ2-3; possibly TRBD1 or TRBD2 for D (6 bases each). Trimming cost V 0 bases and J 2 bases, with 12 bases left between them. The CDR3 is 16 amino acids. CDR1 is ENHRY, CDR2 SYGVKD, per germline. CDR3 DNA: TGTGCCATCAGTGAGTCTCCGGGGGCTAACACAGATACGCAGTATTTT. This codes for CAISESPGANTDTQYF.

The chain uses TRBV6-1 and TRBJ2-2; 9 bases line up with TRBD1. The CDR3 runs to 15 residues. The germline CDR1 and CDR2 sequences are MNHNS and SASEGT. V lost 8 bases and J lost 3; bases outside the gene matches: 7. The CDR3, as DNA: TGTGCCAGCCCCCCGGGACAGGGCTACACCGGGGAGCTGTTTTTT. It specifies CASPPGQGYTGELFF.

This chain connects TRBV2 to TRBJ1-3, with 8 bases that match TRBD1. The CDR3 has 15 residues. The germline V gene encodes CDR1 SNHLY and CDR2 FYNNEI. With V trimmed by 4 bases and J by 1 base, 3 bases remained unmatched. CDR3 in DNA: TGTGCCAGCAGTGGGACAGGGACGTCTGGAAACACCATATATTTT. It specifies CASSGTGTSGNTIYF.

This clone was counted between two and nine times. This chain uses TRBV6-5 with TRBJ1-6, with 8 bases matching TRBD1. CDR1 and CDR2 from the germline V gene are MNHEY and SVGAGI. The CDR3 runs 14 residues. The V segment lost 6 bases and the J segment 9 bases; nucleotides outside the gene matches: 7. The CDR3 DNA reads TGTGCCAGCAGGTGGACAGGGAGAGGTTCACCCCTCCACTTT. It yields the protein CASRWTGRGSPLHF.